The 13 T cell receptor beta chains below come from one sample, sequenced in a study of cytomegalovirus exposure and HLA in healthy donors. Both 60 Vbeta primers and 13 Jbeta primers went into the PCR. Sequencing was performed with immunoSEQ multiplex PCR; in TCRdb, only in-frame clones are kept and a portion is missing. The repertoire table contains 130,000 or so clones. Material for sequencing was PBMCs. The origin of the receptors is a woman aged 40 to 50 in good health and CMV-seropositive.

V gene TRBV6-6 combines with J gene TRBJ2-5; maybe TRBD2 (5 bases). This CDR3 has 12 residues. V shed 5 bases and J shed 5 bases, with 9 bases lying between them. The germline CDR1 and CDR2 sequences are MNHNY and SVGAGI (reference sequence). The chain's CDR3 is CASSGSGETQYF. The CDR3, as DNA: TGTGCCAGCAGTGGGAGTGGGGAGACCCAGTACTTC.

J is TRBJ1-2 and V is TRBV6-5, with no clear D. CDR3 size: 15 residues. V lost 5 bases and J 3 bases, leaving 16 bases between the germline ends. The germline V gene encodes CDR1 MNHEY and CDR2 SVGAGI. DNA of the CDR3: TGTGCCAGCAGTCCCCGACGACTCAGCTACTATGGCTACACCTTC. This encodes CASSPRRLSYYGYTF.

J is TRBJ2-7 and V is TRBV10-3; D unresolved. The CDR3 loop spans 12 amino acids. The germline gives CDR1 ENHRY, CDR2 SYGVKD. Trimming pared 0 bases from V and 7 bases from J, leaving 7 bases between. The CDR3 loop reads CAISESTYEQYF. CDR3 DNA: TGTGCCATCAGTGAGTCGACTTATGAGCAGTACTTC.

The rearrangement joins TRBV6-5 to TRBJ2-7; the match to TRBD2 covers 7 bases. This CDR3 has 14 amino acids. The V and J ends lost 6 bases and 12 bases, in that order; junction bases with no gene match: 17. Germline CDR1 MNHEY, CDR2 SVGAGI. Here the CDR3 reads CASSPDGRGIPSYF. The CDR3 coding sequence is TGTGCCAGCAGCCCCGATGGGCGGGGGATCCCCTCGTACTTC.

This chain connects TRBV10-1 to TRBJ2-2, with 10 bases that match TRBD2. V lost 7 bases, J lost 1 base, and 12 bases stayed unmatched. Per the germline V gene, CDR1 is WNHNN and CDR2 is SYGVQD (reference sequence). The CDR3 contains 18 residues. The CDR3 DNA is TGCGCCAGCAAAAGTAGAGAGCCTAGCGGGAGGAACACCGGGGAGCTGTTTTTT. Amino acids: CASKSREPSGRNTGELFF.

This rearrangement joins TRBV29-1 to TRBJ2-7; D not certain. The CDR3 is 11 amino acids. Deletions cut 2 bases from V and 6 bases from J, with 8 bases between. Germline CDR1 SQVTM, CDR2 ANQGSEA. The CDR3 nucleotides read TGCAGCGTTGAATTTGCCGGCGAGCAGTACTTC. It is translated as CSVEFAGEQYF.

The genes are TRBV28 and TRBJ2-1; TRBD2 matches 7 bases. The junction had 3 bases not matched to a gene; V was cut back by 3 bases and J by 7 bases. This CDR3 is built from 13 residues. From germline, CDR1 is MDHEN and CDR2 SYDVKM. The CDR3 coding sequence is TGTGCCAGCAGTTTGGGGGACTATAATGAGCAGTTCTTC. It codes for CASSLGDYNEQFF.

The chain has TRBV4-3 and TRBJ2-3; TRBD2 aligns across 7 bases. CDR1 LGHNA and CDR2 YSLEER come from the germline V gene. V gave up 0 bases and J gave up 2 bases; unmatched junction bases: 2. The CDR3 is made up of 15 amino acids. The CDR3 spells CASSQEGGVTDTQYF. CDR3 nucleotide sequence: TGCGCCAGCAGCCAAGAGGGGGGGGTCACAGATACGCAGTATTTT.

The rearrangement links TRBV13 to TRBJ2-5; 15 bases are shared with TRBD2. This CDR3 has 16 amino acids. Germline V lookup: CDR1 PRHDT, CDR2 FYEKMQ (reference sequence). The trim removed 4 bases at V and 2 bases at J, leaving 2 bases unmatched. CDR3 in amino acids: CASSSGTSGRQETQYF. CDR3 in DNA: TGTGCCAGCAGCTCTGGGACTAGCGGGAGGCAAGAGACCCAGTACTTC. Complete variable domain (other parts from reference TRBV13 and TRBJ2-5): AAGVIQSPRHLIKEKRETATLKCYPIPRHDTVYWYQQGPGQDPQFLISFYEKMQSDKGSIPDRFSAQQFSDYHSELNMSSLELGDSALYFCASSSGTSGRQETQYFGPGTRLLVL.

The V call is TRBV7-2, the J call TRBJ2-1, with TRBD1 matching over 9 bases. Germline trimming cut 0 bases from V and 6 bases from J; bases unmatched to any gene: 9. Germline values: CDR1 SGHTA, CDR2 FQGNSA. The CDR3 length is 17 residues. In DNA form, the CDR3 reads TGTGCCAGCAGCTTAGCGGGGGGACAGGGAGTTCTCAATGAGCAGTTCTTC. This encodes CASSLAGGQGVLNEQFF.

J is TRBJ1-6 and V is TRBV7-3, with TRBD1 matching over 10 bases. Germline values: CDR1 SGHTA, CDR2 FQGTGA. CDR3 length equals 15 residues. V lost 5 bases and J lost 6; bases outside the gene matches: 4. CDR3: CASSDRGLLNSPLHF. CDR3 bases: TGTGCCAGCAGCGACAGGGGGCTTCTTAATTCACCCCTCCACTTT.

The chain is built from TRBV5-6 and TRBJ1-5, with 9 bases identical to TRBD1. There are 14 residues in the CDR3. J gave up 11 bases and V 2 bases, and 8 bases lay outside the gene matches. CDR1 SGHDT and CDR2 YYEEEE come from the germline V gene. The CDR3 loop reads CASSFGTGPKAQHF. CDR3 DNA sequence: TGTGCCAGCAGCTTCGGGACAGGGCCGAAGGCCCAGCATTTT.

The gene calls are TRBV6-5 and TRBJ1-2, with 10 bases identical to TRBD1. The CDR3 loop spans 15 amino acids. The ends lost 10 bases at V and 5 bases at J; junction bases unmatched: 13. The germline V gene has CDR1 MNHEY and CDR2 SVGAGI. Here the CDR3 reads CATSTGGGWEYGYTF. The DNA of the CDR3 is TGTGCCACCTCGACAGGGGGCGGATGGGAATATGGCTACACCTTC.